This T cell receptor (beta chain) was retrieved from a study of shared clonotypes between healthy human individuals. Study information: There were three CD4 naive, three CD4 memory, two CD8 naive and one CD8 memory plates per donor. Overall study results and limits: Relative to their counterparts shared across all four donors, non-shared clonotypes exhibited diminished generation probabilities. Across subsets, estimated richness was generally greater for naive than for memory populations.

The germline V gene encodes CDR1 SGHVS and CDR2 FQNEAQ. The V end lost 1 base, the J end lost 0 bases, and 13 bases lay between the germline ends. This CDR3 has 17 amino acids. Cells designated naive CD8 were CD45RO-negative and were positively selected for CCR7, with terminally differentiated effector memory CD45RA+ cells excluded. As to this clone: Its antigen is as yet unknown.

Per the study methods: Filtering differed for immunoSEQ, which gave only junction sequences without quality scores. The assay was immunoSEQ multiplex PCR, and TCRdb's table has in-frame clones only and misses some. The V and J calls and the clone size are those of that table, but D and trimming were determined from the DNA. The sample has roughly 890,000 clones, around 92% seen once. The TCR sequence derives from a man aged 30-40 years in good health. The chain is built from TRBV7-8 and TRBJ2-1, with D perhaps matching TRBD1 (6 bases). Material: naive CD8+ T cells sorted from blood. The CDR3 sequence is CASSLVGGSSSYNEQFF. The CDR3 nucleotides are TGTGCCAGCAGCTTAGTTGGGGGCAGTAGCTCCTACAATGAGCAGTTCTTC.